This T cell receptor beta chain was captured by sequencing in a study of blood T cell repertoires in COVID-19. Turning to the study itself: Sources were T cells, B-cell-depleted T cells, or PBMCs; the material itself was cDNA or gDNA.

Participants, about 18 to 90 years old, spanned around 26 US areas. Germline V gene lookup returns CDR1 SEHNR and CDR2 FQNEAQ (reference sequence). The CDR3 totals 16 residues. Trimming cost V 4 bases and J 3 bases; bases outside gene matches: 8. As handled by the study authors: It was from reference gene primer amplification that nucleated cell counts were estimated. Libraries were prepared by immunoSEQ multiplex PCR; TCRdb keeps only in-frame clonotypes and omits some of them. V and J calls plus clone size are reproduced from that table; the DNA served to infer D and trimming. The sample records about 130,000 clones, approximately 83% being singletons.

The clonotype comes from a man aged 50 or older who had recovered from COVID-19. The sequenced material came from PBMCs or T cells enriched from blood (not recorded which). The V gene is TRBV7-9, the J gene TRBJ2-2, with 7 nucleotides matching TRBD1. The CDR3, as DNA: TGTGCCAGCAGCTCCAGGGAAGGGGGCGACACCGGGGAGCTGTTTTTT. Translated, it gives CASSSREGGDTGELFF.